This entry lists 14 T cell receptor beta chains sequenced from one sample in a study of graft-versus-host responses after intestinal transplantation. Clones were read by immunoSEQ multiplex PCR, and TCRdb kept only the in-frame ones, dropping some. Of 28,000 or so clones listed, about 86% are singletons. These receptors' antigens are unknown. The sequencing here drew on unstimulated CD8+ T cells sorted from spleen or lymph node cells, taken before intestinal transplant. The receptor set was obtained from a human donor who received an intestinal transplant.

The chain combines TRBV29-1 with TRBJ2-2, with D tentatively TRBD1 (6 bases). This CDR3 has 15 amino acids. Germline CDR1 and CDR2: SQVTM and ANQGSEA. V was pared by 6 bases and J by 2 bases, with 16 bases between. This CDR3 is CSVGPGHINTGELFF. The CDR3 bases are TGCAGCGTGGGGCCGGGACACATAAACACCGGGGAGCTGTTTTTT.

In this sample, this clone turned up once. This rearrangement joins TRBV4-1 to TRBJ2-7; TRBD2 aligns across 7 bases. CDR1 and CDR2 from the germline V gene are MGHRA and YSYEKL. J gave up 4 bases and V 3 bases, and 3 bases lay outside the gene matches. The CDR3 covers 13 residues. The CDR3 coding sequence is TGCGCCAGCAGCCAGGGAGGGGCTTACGAGCAGTACTTC. Translated: CASSQGGAYEQYF.

The V and J genes are TRBV5-4 and TRBJ1-1; D is unresolved. This CDR3 is 15 amino acids long. Germline CDR1 is SGHNT and CDR2 is YYREEE (reference sequence). V dropped 6 bases and J dropped 0 bases, with 15 bases sitting between them. In DNA, the CDR3 is TGTGCCAGCACCCCGGGGTGGGGTTTGAACACTGAAGCTTTCTTT. This sequence encodes CASTPGWGLNTEAFF.

V gene TRBV11-2 combines with J gene TRBJ2-1; 13 nucleotides agree with TRBD2. The CDR3 loop spans 15 amino acids. Per the germline V gene, CDR1 is SGHAT and CDR2 is FQNNGV. J was trimmed by 8 bases and V by 5 bases; bases with no gene match: 6. CDR3 sequence: CASSPPGTSGDEQFF. CDR3 DNA sequence: TGTGCCAGCAGCCCTCCCGGGACTAGCGGGGATGAGCAGTTCTTC.

This sequence joins TRBV2 and TRBJ1-5, with D possibly being TRBD1 (5 bases). Trimming pared 11 bases from V and 3 bases from J, leaving 14 bases between. Per the germline V gene, CDR1 is SNHLY and CDR2 is FYNNEI. This CDR3 region has 13 residues. CDR3 region: CAAGYRDNQPQHF. CDR3 DNA sequence: TGTGCCGCAGGGTACAGAGACAATCAGCCCCAGCATTTT.

The V gene is TRBV28, the J gene TRBJ2-5; maybe TRBD2 (5 bases). With 1 base removed from V and 5 bases from J, the gap between germline ends came to 14 bases. CDR1 is MDHEN and CDR2 is SYDVKM in the germline V gene. The CDR3 totals 15 residues. CDR3 amino acids: CASSLYMGVGETQYF. The CDR3 nucleotides read TGTGCCAGCAGTTTATATATGGGAGTTGGGGAGACCCAGTACTTC.

V and J are TRBV2 and TRBJ2-1, with D unclear. The CDR3 has 15 amino acids. The germline gives CDR1 SNHLY, CDR2 FYNNEI. The germline V and J ends were trimmed by 1 base and 0 bases, with 7 bases remaining between them. The CDR3 DNA reads TGTGCCAGCAGTGAAGTGCGGAGCTCCTACAATGAGCAGTTCTTC. This translates into CASSEVRSSYNEQFF.

The chain carries TRBV9 and TRBJ2-3, with 8 positions matching TRBD2. Germline CDR1 reads SGDLS; CDR2 reads YYNGEE. The CDR3 runs to 14 residues. With 4 bases clipped from V and 6 bases from J, the junction kept 7 bases outside the gene matches. DNA for the CDR3: TGTGCCAGCAGCACCGGGACTAGTAGGGATACGCAGTATTTT. Residues: CASSTGTSRDTQYF.

The rearrangement uses TRBV6-1 and TRBJ2-1; no clear D gene. The V gene's germline CDR1 is MNHNS and CDR2 SASEGT. The V gene lost 1 base and the J gene lost 3 bases, with 7 bases spanning the gap. The CDR3 consists of 14 residues. This chain's CDR3 is CASSEGSDYNEQFF. Written as DNA, the CDR3 is TGTGCCAGCAGTGAAGGGAGCGACTACAATGAGCAGTTCTTC.

V and J are TRBV27 and TRBJ2-7; tentatively, D is TRBD2 (6 bases). Trimming cost V 1 base and J 0 bases, with 10 bases left between them. From germline, CDR1 is MNHEY and CDR2 SMNVEV (reference sequence). The CDR3 loop spans 15 amino acids. In nucleotides, the CDR3 is TGTGCCAGCAGTTTATTTGGGACTGTCTCCTACGAGCAGTACTTC. This codes for CASSLFGTVSYEQYF.

Only one count was recorded for this clone. The rearrangement uses TRBV6-5 and TRBJ1-2; D is unresolved. Trimming pared 6 bases from V and 4 bases from J, leaving 9 bases between. The CDR3 is 12 amino acids. Germline V gene sequence: CDR1 MNHEY, CDR2 SVGAGI. Here the CDR3 DNA reads TGTGCCAGCAGATCAGGTTTCTATGGCTACACCTTC. It specifies CASRSGFYGYTF.

The chain combines TRBV28 with TRBJ1-5, with D unresolved. V was pared by 3 bases and J by 0 bases, with 6 bases between. The V gene's germline CDR1 is MDHEN and CDR2 SYDVKM. CDR3 length: 14 amino acids. The CDR3 is CASSLPVSNQPQHF. The CDR3 nucleotides read TGTGCCAGCAGTTTGCCAGTTAGCAATCAGCCCCAGCATTTT.

This clone occurred once. V and J are TRBV5-4 and TRBJ2-1, with TRBD2 matching 7 bases. The germline V gene encodes CDR1 SGHNT and CDR2 YYREEE (reference sequence). This CDR3 spans 13 amino acids. V was pared by 9 bases and J by 10 bases, with 13 bases of the junction left unmatched. The CDR3 is CATLPRGGDEQFF. In DNA, the CDR3 is TGTGCCACCCTACCCCGTGGGGGGGACGAGCAGTTCTTC. The variable domain in full, with the rest retrieved from reference TRBV5-4 and TRBJ2-1, is ETGVTQSPTHLIKTRGQQVTLRCSSQSGHNTVSWYQQALGQGPQFIFQYYREEENGRGNFPPRFSGLQFPNYSSELNVNALELDDSALYLCATLPRGGDEQFFGPGTRLTVL.

The chain has TRBV15 and TRBJ1-6; 7 nucleotides match TRBD1. The CDR3 totals 18 residues. Per the germline V gene, CDR1 is LNHNV and CDR2 is YYDKDF (reference sequence). The trim removed 1 base at V and 0 bases at J, leaving 6 bases unmatched. CDR3 nucleotides: TGTGCCACCAGCAGAGGGGACAGCTTCAACTCCTATAATTCACCCCTCCACTTT. This translates into CATSRGDSFNSYNSPLHF.